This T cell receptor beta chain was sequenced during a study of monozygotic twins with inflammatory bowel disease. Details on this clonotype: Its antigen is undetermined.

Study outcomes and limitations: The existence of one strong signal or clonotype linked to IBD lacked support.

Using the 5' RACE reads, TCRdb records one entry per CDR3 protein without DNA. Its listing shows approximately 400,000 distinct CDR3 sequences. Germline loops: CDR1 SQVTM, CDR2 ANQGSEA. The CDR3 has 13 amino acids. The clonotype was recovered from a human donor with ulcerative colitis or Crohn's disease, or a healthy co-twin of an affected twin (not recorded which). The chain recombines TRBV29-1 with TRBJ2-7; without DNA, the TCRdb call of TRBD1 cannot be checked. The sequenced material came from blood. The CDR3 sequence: CSAGSGTAYEQYF.